This T cell receptor (beta chain) emerged from a study of control samples from healthy donors and cancer patients. TCRdb keeps only in-frame clones here, not all; method: immunoSEQ multiplex PCR. The sample consists of about 92,000 clones, roughly 82% of them appearing once. The table lists this clone with a few counts. Sequencing was performed on blood. The clonotype was recovered from a woman in her sixties in good health.

Written as DNA, the CDR3 is TGTGCCACCCAAGGTAGGGACTACGAGCAGTACTTC. The encoded protein is CATQGRDYEQYF. The chain couples TRBV10-3 to TRBJ2-7; D gene unclear. CDR1 and CDR2 from the germline V gene are ENHRY and SYGVKD. The CDR3 covers 12 residues. Trimming cost V 10 bases and J 3 bases, with 13 bases left between them.